A selection of T cell receptor beta chains follows, all from one sample in a study of blood T cell repertoires in COVID-19. Some clones are missing from TCRdb's copy, which holds only in-frame ones; the method was immunoSEQ multiplex PCR. Of 45,000 to 55,000 clones listed, 86% are singletons. The specimen was peripheral blood. These receptors were collected from a man aged 65-85 years with active COVID-19. Both conserved end residues are part of each CDR3. The order of the fields is V gene, D gene, J gene, clone size, CDR3 protein, CDR3 DNA. D genes are given only for firm matches. A clone size is listed for some rows: how often the clone was seen (once, few, many), or a class if it is expanded.

v_call: TRBV19
d_call: NA
j_call: TRBJ1-2
clone_size: NA
cdr3_aa: CASSGGRAFNYGYTF
cdr3_nt: TGTGCCAGTAGCGGGGGGAGGGCTTTTAACTATGGCTACACCTTC

v_call: TRBV7-8
d_call: NA
j_call: TRBJ2-1
clone_size: NA
cdr3_aa: CASTLRESYNEQFF
cdr3_nt: TGTGCCAGCACCCTTCGGGAGTCCTACAATGAGCAGTTCTTC

v_call: TRBV21-1
d_call: NA
j_call: TRBJ2-3
clone_size: NA
cdr3_aa: CASSKKLAGKDTQYF
cdr3_nt: TGTGCCAGCAGCAAAAAACTAGCGGGGAAAGATACGCAGTATTTT

v_call: TRBV4-3
d_call: NA
j_call: TRBJ1-1
clone_size: NA
cdr3_aa: CASSQVVLNTEAFF
cdr3_nt: TGCGCCAGCAGCCAAGTTGTCTTAAACACTGAAGCTTTCTTT

v_call: TRBV11-2
d_call: TRBD2
j_call: TRBJ2-7
clone_size: NA
cdr3_aa: CASSSGGGGYEQYF
cdr3_nt: TGTGCCAGCAGCTCGGGTGGCGGGGGTTACGAGCAGTACTTC

v_call: TRBV7-9
d_call: NA
j_call: TRBJ2-1
clone_size: NA
cdr3_aa: CASSFSPGHPKNEQFF
cdr3_nt: TGTGCCAGCAGCTTCAGCCCGGGACACCCGAAGAATGAGCAGTTCTTC

v_call: TRBV7-8
d_call: NA
j_call: TRBJ2-4
clone_size: NA
cdr3_aa: CASSRDGQGIQYF
cdr3_nt: TGTGCCAGCAGCCGGGACGGCCAGGGCATTCAGTACTTC

v_call: TRBV7-2
d_call: TRBD1
j_call: TRBJ1-2
clone_size: NA
cdr3_aa: CASNPPGTGVGYTF
cdr3_nt: TGTGCCAGCAATCCCCCGGGGACAGGGGTTGGCTACACCTTC

v_call: TRBV3-1/TRBV3-2
d_call: TRBD2
j_call: TRBJ2-1
clone_size: NA
cdr3_aa: CASSRPGLAGTKSYNEQFF
cdr3_nt: TGTGCCAGCAGCCGCCCGGGACTAGCGGGGACCAAATCCTACAATGAGCAGTTCTTC

v_call: TRBV19
d_call: NA
j_call: TRBJ1-1
clone_size: NA
cdr3_aa: CASSTAPLGVTEAFF
cdr3_nt: TGTGCCAGTAGTACGGCCCCCCTCGGGGTCACTGAAGCTTTCTTT

v_call: TRBV24-1
d_call: NA
j_call: TRBJ1-5
clone_size: NA
cdr3_aa: CATSAQVEGAQHF
cdr3_nt: TGTGCCACCAGTGCACAGGTCGAAGGGGCCCAGCATTTT

v_call: TRBV9
d_call: NA
j_call: TRBJ1-2
clone_size: NA
cdr3_aa: CASSLAQGLNGYTF
cdr3_nt: TGTGCCAGCAGCTTAGCTCAGGGGTTGAATGGCTACACCTTC

v_call: TRBV20-1
d_call: TRBD2
j_call: TRBJ2-5
clone_size: NA
cdr3_aa: CSASLGGEETQYF
cdr3_nt: TGCAGTGCTAGTTTGGGGGGGGAAGAGACCCAGTACTTC

v_call: TRBV6-2/TRBV6-3
d_call: NA
j_call: TRBJ2-7
clone_size: many
cdr3_aa: CASSQTEIYEQYF
cdr3_nt: TGTGCCAGCAGTCAGACAGAGATCTACGAGCAGTACTTC

v_call: TRBV4-3
d_call: NA
j_call: TRBJ2-2
clone_size: few
cdr3_aa: CASSQAGDLRGGELFF
cdr3_nt: TGCGCCAGCAGCCAAGCGGGGGATCTGAGAGGCGGGGAGCTGTTTTTT

v_call: TRBV5-1
d_call: TRBD1
j_call: TRBJ1-1
clone_size: once
cdr3_aa: CASTAGQAYTEAFF
cdr3_nt: TGCGCCAGCACCGCTGGACAGGCCTACACTGAAGCTTTCTTT

v_call: TRBV7-6
d_call: NA
j_call: TRBJ1-4
clone_size: once
cdr3_aa: CASSLGGGINEKLFF
cdr3_nt: TGTGCCAGCAGCTTAGGCGGTGGTATTAATGAAAAACTGTTTTTT

v_call: TRBV6-1
d_call: NA
j_call: TRBJ1-2
clone_size: NA
cdr3_aa: CASSERGTWYYGYTF
cdr3_nt: TGTGCCAGCAGTGAAAGGGGAACCTGGTACTATGGCTACACCTTC

v_call: TRBV27
d_call: TRBD1
j_call: TRBJ1-2
clone_size: NA
cdr3_aa: CASSLITGTGFYGYTF
cdr3_nt: TGTGCCAGCAGTTTGATTACCGGGACAGGCTTCTATGGCTACACCTTC

v_call: TRBV3-1/TRBV3-2
d_call: NA
j_call: TRBJ2-1
clone_size: NA
cdr3_aa: CASSHAGGGYNEQFF
cdr3_nt: TGTGCCAGCAGCCACGCAGGGGGAGGCTACAATGAGCAGTTCTTC

v_call: TRBV13
d_call: NA
j_call: TRBJ2-3
clone_size: NA
cdr3_aa: CASSMRGGTDTQYF
cdr3_nt: TGTGCCAGCAGTATGCGGGGAGGCACAGATACGCAGTATTTT

v_call: TRBV25-1
d_call: NA
j_call: TRBJ1-2
clone_size: NA
cdr3_aa: CASTSNIRHGYTF
cdr3_nt: TGTGCCAGCACTTCAAACATCCGTCATGGCTACACCTTC

v_call: TRBV5-4
d_call: NA
j_call: TRBJ1-4
clone_size: NA
cdr3_aa: CASSPGEGGIHNEKLFF
cdr3_nt: TGTGCCAGCAGCCCCGGGGAGGGAGGGATCCATAATGAAAAACTGTTTTTT

v_call: TRBV19
d_call: TRBD1
j_call: TRBJ2-7
clone_size: NA
cdr3_aa: CASSPRQGALLSISYEQYF
cdr3_nt: TGTGCCAGTAGTCCACGACAGGGGGCCCTTCTATCTATTTCCTACGAGCAGTACTTC

v_call: TRBV4-3
d_call: NA
j_call: TRBJ2-3
clone_size: NA
cdr3_aa: CASSQDFRSVTDTQYF
cdr3_nt: TGCGCCAGCAGCCAAGATTTCCGGAGTGTCACAGATACGCAGTATTTT

v_call: TRBV7-3
d_call: TRBD2
j_call: TRBJ2-2
clone_size: NA
cdr3_aa: CASSLSIGGTGELFF
cdr3_nt: TGTGCCAGCAGCTTATCGATCGGGGGGACCGGGGAGCTGTTTTTT

v_call: TRBV5-1
d_call: TRBD1
j_call: TRBJ2-2
clone_size: NA
cdr3_aa: CASSLGGLGTGELFF
cdr3_nt: TGCGCCAGCAGCTTAGGGGGCTTGGGAACCGGGGAGCTGTTTTTT

v_call: TRBV24-1
d_call: NA
j_call: TRBJ2-5
clone_size: NA
cdr3_aa: CATRGQSQETQYF
cdr3_nt: TGTGCCACCAGAGGACAGTCACAAGAGACCCAGTACTTC

v_call: TRBV28
d_call: NA
j_call: TRBJ2-5
clone_size: once
cdr3_aa: CASSEGGRETQYF
cdr3_nt: TGTGCCAGTTCCGAGGGGGGGCGGGAGACCCAGTACTTC

v_call: TRBV21-1
d_call: NA
j_call: TRBJ2-7
clone_size: few
cdr3_aa: CASSSRQGAYEQYF
cdr3_nt: TGTGCCAGCAGCAGCAGACAGGGGGCCTACGAGCAGTACTTC

v_call: TRBV3-1/TRBV3-2
d_call: NA
j_call: TRBJ1-5
clone_size: once
cdr3_aa: CASSQGGRGNQPQHF
cdr3_nt: TGTGCCAGCAGCCAAGGGGGCAGGGGCAATCAGCCCCAGCATTTT

v_call: TRBV5-4
d_call: TRBD1
j_call: TRBJ1-1
clone_size: NA
cdr3_aa: CASSQRTGGLLANTEAFF
cdr3_nt: TGTGCCAGCAGCCAGAGGACAGGGGGCCTGTTGGCGAACACTGAAGCTTTCTTT

v_call: TRBV5-8
d_call: TRBD1
j_call: TRBJ1-1
clone_size: NA
cdr3_aa: CASSLSTGGTEAFF
cdr3_nt: TGTGCCAGCAGTTTAAGTACAGGGGGCACTGAAGCTTTCTTT

v_call: TRBV10-3
d_call: NA
j_call: TRBJ2-7
clone_size: NA
cdr3_aa: CAISESSMPGEQYF
cdr3_nt: TGTGCCATCAGTGAGTCCTCCATGCCGGGCGAGCAGTACTTC

v_call: TRBV18
d_call: TRBD1
j_call: TRBJ1-2
clone_size: NA
cdr3_aa: CASSPTQGADYGYTF
cdr3_nt: TGTGCCAGCTCACCGACGCAGGGGGCGGACTATGGCTACACCTTC

v_call: TRBV15
d_call: TRBD1
j_call: TRBJ1-4
clone_size: NA
cdr3_aa: CATSSIGQGREKLFF
cdr3_nt: TGTGCCACCAGCAGTATCGGACAGGGGAGAGAAAAACTGTTTTTT

v_call: TRBV6-5
d_call: NA
j_call: TRBJ2-7
clone_size: NA
cdr3_aa: CASSYGQGSSYEQYF
cdr3_nt: TGTGCCAGCAGTTATGGGCAGGGTAGCTCCTACGAGCAGTACTTC

v_call: TRBV11-2
d_call: NA
j_call: TRBJ1-4
clone_size: NA
cdr3_aa: CASSFGLGINEKLFF
cdr3_nt: TGTGCCAGCAGCTTTGGCCTCGGGATTAATGAAAAACTGTTTTTT

v_call: TRBV2
d_call: NA
j_call: TRBJ2-7
clone_size: NA
cdr3_aa: CASSEDPGNFQQYF
cdr3_nt: TGTGCCAGCAGTGAAGACCCCGGGAATTTCCAGCAGTACTTC

v_call: TRBV27
d_call: NA
j_call: TRBJ1-1
clone_size: once
cdr3_aa: CASSSTGYEAFF
cdr3_nt: TGTGCCAGCAGTTCTACGGGTTACGAAGCTTTCTTT

v_call: TRBV5-1
d_call: NA
j_call: TRBJ1-4
clone_size: once
cdr3_aa: CASRAQGPTNEKLFF
cdr3_nt: TGCGCCAGCCGCGCCCAGGGCCCCACTAATGAAAAACTGTTTTTT

v_call: TRBV6-5
d_call: NA
j_call: TRBJ2-2
clone_size: NA
cdr3_aa: CASSLGGRPTGELFF
cdr3_nt: TGTGCCAGCAGTTTGGGGGGGCGGCCCACCGGGGAGCTGTTTTTT

v_call: TRBV7-3
d_call: TRBD2
j_call: TRBJ2-3
clone_size: hyperexpanded
cdr3_aa: CASSSTSGGTLWTDTQYF
cdr3_nt: TGTGCCAGCAGCTCCACTAGCGGGGGGACTCTGTGGACAGATACGCAGTATTTT

v_call: TRBV7-2
d_call: TRBD1
j_call: TRBJ2-1
clone_size: NA
cdr3_aa: CASSLEGTGTYNEQFF
cdr3_nt: TGTGCCAGCAGCTTAGAGGGGACAGGGACATACAATGAGCAGTTCTTC

v_call: TRBV7-2
d_call: TRBD1
j_call: TRBJ1-5
clone_size: NA
cdr3_aa: CASSWDRYNQPQHF
cdr3_nt: TGTGCCAGCAGCTGGGACAGGTACAATCAGCCCCAGCATTTT

v_call: TRBV19
d_call: NA
j_call: TRBJ1-5
clone_size: NA
cdr3_aa: CASSMTVYQPQHF
cdr3_nt: TGTGCCAGTAGTATGACTGTTTATCAGCCCCAGCATTTT

v_call: TRBV3-1/TRBV3-2
d_call: TRBD2
j_call: TRBJ2-3
clone_size: once
cdr3_aa: CASSQRKVKSGGPDTQYF
cdr3_nt: TGTGCCAGCAGCCAAAGAAAGGTGAAGAGCGGGGGTCCAGATACGCAGTATTTT

v_call: TRBV28
d_call: NA
j_call: TRBJ2-2
clone_size: few
cdr3_aa: CASSSGQLTGELFF
cdr3_nt: TGTGCCAGCAGTTCGGGACAACTCACCGGGGAGCTGTTTTTT

v_call: TRBV6-6
d_call: TRBD2
j_call: TRBJ2-1
clone_size: few
cdr3_aa: CASSLSGGAVNEQFF
cdr3_nt: TGTGCCAGCAGTCTTAGCGGGGGGGCCGTAAATGAGCAGTTCTTC

v_call: TRBV6-2/TRBV6-3
d_call: TRBD1
j_call: TRBJ1-2
clone_size: NA
cdr3_aa: CASSDRGQNYGYTF
cdr3_nt: TGTGCCAGCAGTGACAGGGGGCAGAACTATGGCTACACCTTC